These 25 T cell receptor beta chains originate from one sample sequenced in a study of CD8 T cells in Susac syndrome. Random hexamers served to reverse transcribe about 0.45 to 1 ug RNA. TCRdb reprocessed the immunoSEQ multiplex PCR reads via MiXCR and lists one record per CDR3 protein. The table has around 200,000 distinct CDR3 sequences, around 94% seen once. Sequenced material: CD4+ T cells from PBMCs. The source of these receptors is a human donor with Susac syndrome.

J is TRBJ2-3 and V is TRBV15; TRBD2 is a possible D gene (6 bases). The CDR3 is 13 residues long. V was cut by 5 bases and J by 2 bases, with 8 bases left in between. Germline CDR1 reads LNHNV; CDR2 reads YYDKDF (reference sequence). As DNA, the CDR3 is TGTGCCACCAGCGCGGGGAACACAGATACGCAGTATTTT. Translating gives CATSAGNTDTQYF.

The V call is TRBV20-1, the J call TRBJ2-1, with TRBD2 as a possible D gene (6 bases). Deletions cut 2 bases from V and 4 bases from J, with 12 bases between. CDR3 length: 14 residues. Per germline, CDR1 DFQATT and CDR2 SNEGSKA (reference sequence). The CDR3 loop is CSARSSGFYNEQFF. The CDR3 DNA is TGCAGTGCTAGATCGAGCGGGTTTTACAATGAGCAGTTCTTC.

This chain connects TRBV2 to TRBJ2-1; D is possibly TRBD2 (5 bases). The CDR3 has 11 amino acids. Germline assignment: CDR1 SNHLY and CDR2 FYNNEI. Trimming cost V 4 bases and J 15 bases, with 13 bases left between them. CDR3 coding DNA: TGTGCCAGCAGTGTCGGGGTGGGTTTGTTCTTC. The encoded protein is CASSVGVGLFF.

This chain links TRBV3-1 with TRBJ2-2; TRBD2 agrees at 10 bases. V was clipped by 5 bases and J by 5 bases; unmatched bases: 8. Germline assignment: CDR1 LGHDT and CDR2 YNNKEL (reference sequence). This CDR3 comprises 16 residues. CDR3 DNA: TGTGCCAGCAGCAAACAGCGGGGGGGCCGGACCGGGGAGCTGTTTTTT. This sequence encodes CASSKQRGGRTGELFF.

The chain's CDR3 is CASSLDGTAPSTEAFF. The DNA of the CDR3 is TGCGCCAGCAGCTTGGACGGGACCGCTCCGTCCACTGAAGCTTTCTTT. The chain recombines TRBV5-1 with TRBJ1-1, with D maybe TRBD1 (5 bases). V shed 0 bases and J shed 4 bases, with 16 bases lying between them. Germline V gene lookup returns CDR1 SGHRS and CDR2 YFSETQ. The length of the CDR3 is 16 residues.

The chain employs TRBV3-1 and TRBJ1-2, with 7 bases fitting TRBD1. V shed 0 bases, J shed 8 bases, and the junction held 6 bases outside the gene matches. The CDR3 covers 14 residues. Germline V gene sequence: CDR1 LGHDT, CDR2 YNNKEL (reference sequence). Here the CDR3 DNA reads TGTGCCAGCAGCCAAGATACAACAGGGGACGGCTACACCTTC. Translating it yields CASSQDTTGDGYTF.

The rearrangement uses TRBV30 and TRBJ2-4; possibly TRBD1 for D (5 bases). V was shortened by 2 bases and J by 5 bases, with 7 bases between the two germline ends. This CDR3 region has 12 residues. The germline V gene has CDR1 GTSNPN and CDR2 SVGIG (reference sequence). CDR3 coding DNA: TGTGCCTGGAGTAGGGGTCAAAACATTCAGTACTTC. Protein: CAWSRGQNIQYF. The full variable domain, in which reference TRBV30 and TRBJ2-4 provide the parts outside the CDR3, is SQTIHQWPATLVQPVGSPLSLECTVEGTSNPNLYWYRQAAGRGLQLLFYSVGIGQISSEVPQNLSASRPQDRQFILSSKKLLLSDSGFYLCAWSRGQNIQYFGAGTRLSVL.

This chain joins TRBV20-1 and TRBJ1-1; D is perhaps TRBD1 (5 bases). Germline V gene data show CDR1 as DFQATT and CDR2 as SNEGSKA (reference sequence). V was trimmed by 4 bases and J by 1 base, leaving 10 bases between them. This CDR3 has 13 residues. The CDR3 DNA reads as TGCAGTGCTACGGGGGTACAGAACACTGAAGCTTTCTTT. This codes for CSATGVQNTEAFF.

The chain uses TRBV12-3 or TRBV12-4 and TRBJ2-7; 8 bases are shared with TRBD1. CDR3 length equals 14 residues. With 6 bases clipped from V and 2 bases from J, the junction kept 6 bases outside the gene matches. Here the CDR3 reads CASRTGTGAYEQYF. In DNA, the CDR3 is TGTGCCAGCAGGACTGGGACAGGTGCCTACGAGCAGTACTTC.

This chain connects TRBV6-5 to TRBJ1-4; D gene ambiguous. The V end lost 2 bases, the J end lost 5 bases, and 18 bases lay between the germline ends. The CDR3 is 17 residues long. Germline-derived CDR1 and CDR2 are MNHEY and SVGAGI. The CDR3 DNA sequence: TGTGCCAGCAGTTACACCCGACCTCTGTCGATGAATGAAAAACTGTTTTTT. It is translated as CASSYTRPLSMNEKLFF.

The gene calls are TRBV12-3 or TRBV12-4 and TRBJ1-2; 8 bases are shared with TRBD1. CDR3 length equals 15 residues. After removal of 6 bases from V and 4 bases from J, the junction contained 10 bases not matched to a gene. The CDR3 DNA is TGTGCCAGCAGCCCCGCAGGACAGGGCAGCTATGGCTACACCTTC. Protein: CASSPAGQGSYGYTF.

This clonotype was recorded once. The chain uses TRBV7-8 and TRBJ2-1; tentatively, D is TRBD1 (6 bases). CDR1 and CDR2 (germline): SGHVS, FQNEAQ. V shed 7 bases and J shed 3 bases, with 13 bases lying between them. CDR3 length: 14 amino acids. CDR3 region: CASKPDRIYNEQFF. DNA for the CDR3: TGTGCCAGCAAACCAGACAGGATCTACAATGAGCAGTTCTTC.

V and J are TRBV11-2 and TRBJ2-1; D remains ambiguous. This CDR3 contains 13 residues. V shed 3 bases and J shed 3 bases, with 6 bases lying between them. Germline assignment: CDR1 SGHAT and CDR2 FQNNGV. CDR3 amino acids: CASSLNDYNEQFF. CDR3 sequence (DNA): TGTGCCAGCAGCTTGAATGACTACAATGAGCAGTTCTTC.

This chain joins TRBV14 and TRBJ2-1; TRBD2 might be the D (5 bases). The germline V gene has CDR1 SGHDN and CDR2 FVKESK. V lost 0 bases, J lost 4 bases, and 10 bases lay in between. The CDR3 totals 15 residues. The CDR3 spells CASSQDLGLYNEQFF. CDR3 DNA: TGTGCCAGCAGCCAAGACCTCGGACTGTACAATGAGCAGTTCTTC.

The chain joins TRBV28 to TRBJ1-2; D is unclear. Germline loops: CDR1 MDHEN, CDR2 SYDVKM. Trimming stripped 7 bases from V and 8 bases from J, with 17 bases between. The CDR3 is made up of 13 amino acids. CDR3 nucleotide sequence: TGTGCCAGCACCATTACGACGGGCCGCGGCTACACCTTC. Translating it yields CASTITTGRGYTF.

The CDR3: CASTSITGNEQFF. The CDR3 DNA is TGTGCCAGCACCTCTATAACAGGGAATGAGCAGTTCTTC. The chain links TRBV28 to TRBJ2-1, with D perhaps TRBD1 (6 bases). There are 13 residues in the CDR3. With 7 bases removed from V and 7 bases from J, the gap between germline ends came to 14 bases. Per germline, CDR1 MDHEN and CDR2 SYDVKM.

The chain links TRBV13 to TRBJ2-3; maybe TRBD2 (6 bases). The V gene lost 5 bases and the J gene lost 0 bases, with 9 bases spanning the gap. CDR1 and CDR2 from the germline V gene are PRHDT and FYEKMQ (reference sequence). CDR3 length equals 14 residues. CDR3 sequence reads: CASSAGTSTDTQYF. The CDR3 nucleotides read TGTGCCAGCAGCGCCGGGACTAGCACAGATACGCAGTATTTT.

This clonotype was observed a few times. This chain links TRBV11-2 with TRBJ2-1; D not certain. Looked up from germline, CDR1 is SGHAT and CDR2 is FQNNGV. There are 14 residues in the CDR3. V was clipped by 5 bases and J by 6 bases, with 14 bases between them. The CDR3 bases are TGTGCCAGCAGCCGGGTCTTACTGTCCAATGAGCAGTTCTTC. As protein: CASSRVLLSNEQFF.

The genes are TRBV12-3 or TRBV12-4 and TRBJ2-7; a possible D gene is TRBD1 (7 bases). The CDR3 is made up of 14 amino acids. V dropped 3 bases and J dropped 7 bases, with 16 bases sitting between them. The CDR3 DNA sequence: TGTGCCAGCAGTTTTAGAGGGGGCGGGGAAGAGCAGTACTTC. Its translation is CASSFRGGGEEQYF.

The gene calls are TRBV7-3 and TRBJ2-1; the D gene could be TRBD1 or TRBD2 (5 bases each). CDR1 is SGHTA and CDR2 is FQGTGA in the germline V gene. Deletions cut 5 bases from V and 6 bases from J, with 14 bases between. The CDR3 is 14 residues long. The CDR3 DNA is TGTGCCAGCAGCACCGGGACGGCCGGCAATGAGCAGTTCTTC. As protein: CASSTGTAGNEQFF.

This chain joins TRBV5-1 and TRBJ1-5; no clear D. The CDR3 length is 14 residues. The V gene's germline CDR1 is SGHRS and CDR2 YFSETQ. V dropped 3 bases and J dropped 7 bases, with 14 bases sitting between them. The CDR3 sequence is CASSSDGGQQPQHF. CDR3 DNA sequence: TGCGCCAGCAGCTCGGACGGAGGCCAACAGCCCCAGCATTTT.

The chain carries TRBV28 and TRBJ2-1, with 8 bases aligning to TRBD2. This CDR3 spans 13 amino acids. Germline trimming cut 3 bases from V and 9 bases from J; bases unmatched to any gene: 4. The germline gives CDR1 MDHEN, CDR2 SYDVKM. CDR3 loop: CASSFGGRSEQFF. In nucleotides, the CDR3 is TGTGCCAGCAGTTTCGGCGGGAGGAGTGAGCAGTTCTTC.

The gene calls are TRBV7-9 and TRBJ2-1; 7 bases align to TRBD2. With V trimmed by 8 bases and J by 7 bases, 14 bases remained unmatched. The CDR3 covers 15 residues. CDR1 is SEHNR, CDR2 FQNEAQ, per germline (reference sequence). The CDR3 coding sequence is TGTGCCAGCGCCCTGGGAGCGGGGAGTGCGAATGAGCAGTTCTTC. It is translated as CASALGAGSANEQFF.

V gene TRBV18 combines with J gene TRBJ2-7; D is undetermined. CDR3 size: 15 residues. V was clipped by 0 bases and J by 3 bases, with 12 bases between them. Germline V gene sequence: CDR1 KGHSH, CDR2 LQKENI. In nucleotides, the CDR3 is TGTGCCAGCTCACCACCGAAAGGAGATTACTACGAGCAGTACTTC. Amino acid sequence: CASSPPKGDYYEQYF.

This clonotype has only one observation. The rearrangement joins TRBV30 to TRBJ2-2, with 8 bases lining up with TRBD1. CDR3 size: 13 residues. Germline V gene sequence: CDR1 GTSNPN, CDR2 SVGIG (reference sequence). With V trimmed by 8 bases and J by 3 bases, 5 bases remained unmatched. The CDR3 loop reads CARGTGYTGELFF. In DNA, the CDR3 is TGTGCCCGCGGGACAGGCTACACCGGGGAGCTGTTTTTT.